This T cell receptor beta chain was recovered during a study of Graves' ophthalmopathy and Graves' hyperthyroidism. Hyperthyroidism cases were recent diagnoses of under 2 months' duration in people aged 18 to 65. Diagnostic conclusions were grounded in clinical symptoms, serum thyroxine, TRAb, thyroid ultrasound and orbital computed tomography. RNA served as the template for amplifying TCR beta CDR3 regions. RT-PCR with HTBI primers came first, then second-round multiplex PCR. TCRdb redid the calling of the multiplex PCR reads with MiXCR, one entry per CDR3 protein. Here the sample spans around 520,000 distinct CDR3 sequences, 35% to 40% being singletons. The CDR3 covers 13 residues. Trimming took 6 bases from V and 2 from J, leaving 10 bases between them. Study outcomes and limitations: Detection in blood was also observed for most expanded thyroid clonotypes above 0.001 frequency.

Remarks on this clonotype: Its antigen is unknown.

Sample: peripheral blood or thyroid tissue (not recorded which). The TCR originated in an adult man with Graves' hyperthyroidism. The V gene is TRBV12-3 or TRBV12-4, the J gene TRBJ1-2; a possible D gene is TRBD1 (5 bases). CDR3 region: CASSQRDNYGYTF. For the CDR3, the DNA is TGTGCCAGCAGCCAACGGGACAACTATGGCTACACCTTC.